These 3 T cell receptor beta chains were all obtained from the same sample, sequenced in a study of blood T cells in healthy people across ages. Combining a sample-barcoded 5' primer with a J-beta primer mix, a second PCR ran for roughly 7 to 11 cycles. TCRdb redid the calling of the 5' RACE reads with MiXCR, one entry per CDR3 protein. The sample has 500,000 to 600,000 distinct CDR3 sequences, approximately 25% seen once. The sequencing input was blood. The receptors originated from a woman aged 70-85 years in good health.

This sequence joins TRBV6-6 and TRBJ2-5; D gene uncertain. This CDR3 has 12 residues. V lost 0 bases and J 5 bases, leaving 4 bases between the germline ends. Per the germline V gene, CDR1 is MNHNY and CDR2 is SVGAGI (reference sequence). Written as DNA, the CDR3 is TGTGCCAGCAGTTACTCCTCGGAGACCCAGTACTTC. It specifies CASSYSSETQYF.

This clonotype was counted only a few times. The CDR3 DNA is TGTGCCAGCAGCTCAACAGGGGCTAAGGGCTACACCTTC. Translated: CASSSTGAKGYTF. The chain couples TRBV6-6 to TRBJ1-2; 7 bases agree with TRBD1. The junction had 9 bases not matched to a gene; V was cut back by 6 bases and J by 8 bases. Germline V lookup: CDR1 MNHNY, CDR2 SVGAGI (reference sequence). This CDR3 is 13 amino acids long.

This chain links TRBV9 with TRBJ2-5; 8 nucleotides line up with TRBD2. The end of the DNA is better explained by TRBJ2-1, so the J call may be wrong. This CDR3 is 17 amino acids long. Germline values: CDR1 SGDLS, CDR2 YYNGEE. CDR3 sequence: CASSVAHAQRGLNEQFF. The CDR3 DNA follows: TGTGCCAGCAGCGTAGCTCACGCCCAGCGGGGGCTTAATGAGCAGTTCTTC.